Listed below are T cell receptor beta chains from one sample, sequenced in a study of blood T cell repertoires in COVID-19. Profiling relied on immunoSEQ multiplex PCR, and the TCRdb table lists in-frame clones only, not all of them. The sample holds 120,000 to 150,000 clones, about 89% seen once. The specimen was peripheral blood. Source of these receptors: a man aged 45-65 years who had recovered from COVID-19. CDR3s include the opening cysteine and the closing phenylalanine or tryptophan. Fields, in order: J gene, V gene, clone size, D gene, CDR3 protein, CDR3 DNA. D genes are given only for firm matches. A row's size may be missing; if present it is once, few, many or a size class.

TRBJ1-5 TRBV6-1 - - CASTIRGGQPQHF TGTGCCAGCACTATCCGCGGGGGACAGCCCCAGCATTTT
TRBJ1-1 TRBV3-1/TRBV3-2 - - CASSQVMTVNTEAFF TGTGCCAGCAGCCAAGTAATGACAGTTAACACTGAAGCTTTCTTT
TRBJ1-1 TRBV4-1 - TRBD1 CASSQWTGTEAFF TGCGCCAGCAGCCAATGGACAGGCACTGAAGCTTTCTTT
TRBJ1-2 TRBV5-6 - TRBD1 CASSPDRDDYGYTF TGTGCCAGCAGCCCGGACAGGGATGACTATGGCTACACCTTC
TRBJ1-6 TRBV2 - TRBD1 CASSERQGDNSPLHF TGTGCCAGCAGTGAAAGACAGGGCGATAATTCACCCCTCCACTTT
TRBJ2-1 TRBV6-2/TRBV6-3 - - CASSYAMGASRSYNEQFF TGTGCCAGCAGTTACGCCATGGGGGCCAGCCGCTCCTACAATGAGCAGTTCTTC
TRBJ2-5 TRBV6-2/TRBV6-3 - TRBD1 CASSFYPVGQGSETQYF TGTGCCAGCAGTTTCTACCCGGTAGGACAGGGTTCGGAGACCCAGTACTTC
TRBJ1-1 TRBV9 - TRBD1 CASSVQGDHTEAFF TGTGCCAGCAGCGTTCAGGGGGATCATACTGAAGCTTTCTTT
TRBJ2-2 TRBV6-2/TRBV6-3 - - CASSRLDTGELFF TGTGCCAGCAGCCGACTTGACACCGGGGAGCTGTTTTTT
TRBJ1-1 TRBV6-2/TRBV6-3 once TRBD1 CASSYVAGGTEAFF TGTGCCAGCAGTTATGTGGCAGGGGGTACTGAAGCTTTCTTT
TRBJ1-5 TRBV5-1 - - CASSLEGEGPQHF TGCGCCAGCAGCTTGGAGGGGGAAGGGCCCCAGCATTTT
TRBJ2-2 TRBV7-2 - TRBD2 CASSPSGGAWNTGELFF TGTGCCAGCAGCCCTAGCGGGGGGGCCTGGAACACCGGGGAGCTGTTTTTT
TRBJ1-3 TRBV5-1 once TRBD1 CASSLQGADSGNTIYF TGCGCCAGCAGCTTACAGGGGGCTGACTCTGGAAACACCATATATTTT